Listed below are T cell receptor beta chains from one sample, sequenced in a study of T cell responses to AZD1222 COVID-19 vaccine. Using immunoSEQ multiplex PCR, the repertoire was profiled, and TCRdb retains in-frame clones only, with some absent. The sample holds approximately 170,000 clones, 80% to 90% seen once. Sequenced material: peripheral blood, taken on day 0 of AZD1222 vaccination. Receptor source: an adult in good health. Both conserved end residues are part of each CDR3. The D gene is left open where the match is weak. Clone size appears in some rows only: once, few, many, or a class for an expanded clone.

D gene: TRBD1
V gene: TRBV30
J gene: TRBJ1-2
clone size: few
CDR3 DNA: TGTGCCTGGAGTCGGACAGGGTTCCATGGCTACACCTTC
CDR3 protein: CAWSRTGFHGYTF

D gene: NA
V gene: TRBV7-2
J gene: TRBJ2-4
clone size: NA
CDR3 DNA: TGTGCCAGCAGCTTAGCTTCTGGACAGAAAAACATTCAGTACTTC
CDR3 protein: CASSLASGQKNIQYF

D gene: TRBD2
V gene: TRBV28
J gene: TRBJ2-5
clone size: NA
CDR3 DNA: TGTGCCAGCAGTTTTGGCCCGGGACTAGCGAACCAAGAGACCCAGTACTTC
CDR3 protein: CASSFGPGLANQETQYF

D gene: NA
V gene: TRBV28
J gene: TRBJ1-1
clone size: NA
CDR3 DNA: TGTGCCAGCAGTTTAAAATGGTTAGCAGGCGGGGACACTGAAGCTTTCTTT
CDR3 protein: CASSLKWLAGGDTEAFF

D gene: NA
V gene: TRBV9
J gene: TRBJ1-6
clone size: NA
CDR3 DNA: TGTGCCAGCAGCGGACAGCTCGAGAGAATTTCACCCCTCCACTTT
CDR3 protein: CASSGQLERISPLHF

D gene: TRBD1
V gene: TRBV4-1
J gene: TRBJ2-3
clone size: NA
CDR3 DNA: TGCGCCAGCAGCCATATAGGGGGCACTAGCACAGATACGCAGTATTTT
CDR3 protein: CASSHIGGTSTDTQYF

D gene: NA
V gene: TRBV3-1/TRBV3-2
J gene: TRBJ2-7
clone size: NA
CDR3 DNA: TGTGCCAGCAGCCAAGCGGGGGACGTCTCCTACGAGCAGTACTTC
CDR3 protein: CASSQAGDVSYEQYF

D gene: NA
V gene: TRBV28
J gene: TRBJ2-7
clone size: once
CDR3 DNA: TGTGCCAGCAGTCCCCCCGATTTAGGGTCCTACGAGCAGTACTTC
CDR3 protein: CASSPPDLGSYEQYF

D gene: NA
V gene: TRBV19
J gene: TRBJ2-6
clone size: once
CDR3 DNA: TGTGCCAGTAGTATAGTCTACAGGTCCCTTACCGGGGCCAACGTCCTGACTTTC
CDR3 protein: CASSIVYRSLTGANVLTF

D gene: TRBD2
V gene: TRBV6-5
J gene: TRBJ2-1
clone size: once
CDR3 DNA: TGTGCCAGCGGGCGGGGGGCCCGGTACAATGAGCAGTTCTTC
CDR3 protein: CASGRGARYNEQFF

D gene: NA
V gene: TRBV27
J gene: TRBJ1-5
clone size: medium-sized
CDR3 DNA: TGTGCCAGCAGTTCCCGTTCGGCCAATCAGCCCCAGCATTTT
CDR3 protein: CASSSRSANQPQHF

D gene: NA
V gene: TRBV30
J gene: TRBJ2-7
clone size: NA
CDR3 DNA: TGTGCCTGGAGTGTAGGTAGGAGGGCCGAGCAGTACTTC
CDR3 protein: CAWSVGRRAEQYF

D gene: NA
V gene: TRBV3-1/TRBV3-2
J gene: TRBJ2-1
clone size: NA
CDR3 DNA: TGTGCCAGCAGCCAAGGCCACGGGGCCAATGAGCAGTTCTTC
CDR3 protein: CASSQGHGANEQFF

D gene: TRBD1
V gene: TRBV6-1
J gene: TRBJ1-5
clone size: NA
CDR3 DNA: TGTGCCAGCAGTGAAGGACAGGGTCGCAATCAGCCCCAGCATTTT
CDR3 protein: CASSEGQGRNQPQHF

D gene: NA
V gene: TRBV7-2
J gene: TRBJ2-1
clone size: NA
CDR3 DNA: TGTGCCAGCAGCTTATTTAACGGCGGGGCCATGAATGAGCAGTTCTTC
CDR3 protein: CASSLFNGGAMNEQFF

D gene: TRBD1
V gene: TRBV11-1
J gene: TRBJ2-2
clone size: NA
CDR3 DNA: TGTGCCAGCAGCCATGGACAGGGAGGGAACACCGGGGAGCTGTTTTTT
CDR3 protein: CASSHGQGGNTGELFF

D gene: NA
V gene: TRBV21-1
J gene: TRBJ1-2
clone size: NA
CDR3 DNA: TGTGCCAGCAGCAAAGTGCCGGGGTCCCTCTATGGCTACACCTTC
CDR3 protein: CASSKVPGSLYGYTF

D gene: TRBD2
V gene: TRBV19
J gene: TRBJ2-1
clone size: few
CDR3 DNA: TGTGCCAGTAGTATAGCTAGGCGGGGGGGCTCCTACAATGAGCAGTTCTTC
CDR3 protein: CASSIARRGGSYNEQFF

D gene: NA
V gene: TRBV5-6
J gene: TRBJ1-2
clone size: NA
CDR3 DNA: TGTGCCAGCAGCTTAGTGGGGGCCGGCTATGGCTACACCTTC
CDR3 protein: CASSLVGAGYGYTF

D gene: NA
V gene: TRBV5-1
J gene: TRBJ1-5
clone size: NA
CDR3 DNA: TGCGCCAGCAGATCAGGGCACAATCAGCCCCAGCATTTT
CDR3 protein: CASRSGHNQPQHF

D gene: NA
V gene: TRBV3-1/TRBV3-2
J gene: TRBJ2-7
clone size: NA
CDR3 DNA: TGTGCCAGCAGCCAAGGTGCGACGGGACTGGCCTACGAGCAGTACTTC
CDR3 protein: CASSQGATGLAYEQYF

D gene: NA
V gene: TRBV6-1
J gene: TRBJ1-1
clone size: NA
CDR3 DNA: TGTGCCAGCAGTCCGTGGGTCGGAGACACTGAAGCTTTCTTT
CDR3 protein: CASSPWVGDTEAFF

D gene: NA
V gene: TRBV7-8
J gene: TRBJ2-3
clone size: NA
CDR3 DNA: TGTGCCAGCAGCTTAGCCTTCGATACGCAGTATTTT
CDR3 protein: CASSLAFDTQYF

D gene: TRBD2
V gene: TRBV6-2/TRBV6-3
J gene: TRBJ2-3
clone size: NA
CDR3 DNA: TGTGCCAGCAGTTACTCGATCGCGGGGGGGCAAGATACGCAGTATTTT
CDR3 protein: CASSYSIAGGQDTQYF

D gene: TRBD2
V gene: TRBV20-1
J gene: TRBJ2-5
clone size: NA
CDR3 DNA: TGCAGTGCTAGTCACCGCGGGGGGCTCCAAGAGACCCAGTACTTC
CDR3 protein: CSASHRGGLQETQYF

D gene: NA
V gene: TRBV19
J gene: TRBJ1-6
clone size: NA
CDR3 DNA: TGTGCCAGTAGTATATCTTGGGGTGGAGATTCACCCCTCCACTTT
CDR3 protein: CASSISWGGDSPLHF

D gene: TRBD2
V gene: TRBV30
J gene: TRBJ2-2
clone size: once
CDR3 DNA: TGTGCCTGGAGTTTTACGGCGGGGGGGAACACCGGGGAGCTGTTTTTT
CDR3 protein: CAWSFTAGGNTGELFF

D gene: TRBD1
V gene: TRBV7-2
J gene: TRBJ2-6
clone size: NA
CDR3 DNA: TGTGCCAGCAGCAAAACCTTGACAGGGGCTGGGGCCAACGTCCTGACTTTC
CDR3 protein: CASSKTLTGAGANVLTF

D gene: TRBD2
V gene: TRBV7-6
J gene: TRBJ2-1
clone size: NA
CDR3 DNA: TGTGCCAGCAGCGCGGCGATCGGGACTAGCGGGCTGAGCTCCTACAATGAGCAGTTCTTC
CDR3 protein: CASSAAIGTSGLSSYNEQFF

D gene: NA
V gene: TRBV6-6
J gene: TRBJ2-7
clone size: NA
CDR3 DNA: TGTGCCAGCAGTTACCGGGAATCTGCCGAGCAGTACTTC
CDR3 protein: CASSYRESAEQYF

D gene: NA
V gene: TRBV6-2/TRBV6-3
J gene: TRBJ2-7
clone size: NA
CDR3 DNA: TGTGCCAGCAGTTCTGGGGGTAGGAGCTCCTACGAGCAGTACTTC
CDR3 protein: CASSSGGRSSYEQYF

D gene: NA
V gene: TRBV5-1
J gene: TRBJ1-1
clone size: NA
CDR3 DNA: TGCGCCAGCAGCGTAGGCACTGAAGCTTTCTTT
CDR3 protein: CASSVGTEAFF

D gene: NA
V gene: TRBV4-1
J gene: TRBJ1-2
clone size: NA
CDR3 DNA: TGCGCCAGCAGCCCAGCAGACAGGCCCCGCGGCTATGGCTACACCTTC
CDR3 protein: CASSPADRPRGYGYTF

D gene: TRBD2
V gene: TRBV9
J gene: TRBJ2-3
clone size: NA
CDR3 DNA: TGTGCCAGCAGCGGGACTAGCGGGGGTCGCACAGATACGCAGTATTTT
CDR3 protein: CASSGTSGGRTDTQYF

D gene: TRBD1
V gene: TRBV6-5
J gene: TRBJ2-5
clone size: NA
CDR3 DNA: TGTGCCAGCACCCTCGACAGGGGGACCCAAGAGACCCAGTACTTC
CDR3 protein: CASTLDRGTQETQYF

D gene: NA
V gene: TRBV6-5
J gene: TRBJ1-3
clone size: once
CDR3 DNA: TGTGCCAGCAGGCAATCAGGGTTTTCTGGAAACACCATATATTTT
CDR3 protein: CASRQSGFSGNTIYF

D gene: TRBD2
V gene: TRBV28
J gene: TRBJ2-7
clone size: NA
CDR3 DNA: TGTGCCAGCAGTGGACTAGTGGCCTACGAGCAGTACTTC
CDR3 protein: CASSGLVAYEQYF

D gene: NA
V gene: TRBV19
J gene: TRBJ1-6
clone size: NA
CDR3 DNA: TGTGCCAGTAGTATAGACGACCTGCAGTCCCTCCACTTT
CDR3 protein: CASSIDDLQSLHF

D gene: TRBD2
V gene: TRBV4-2
J gene: TRBJ2-5
clone size: NA
CDR3 DNA: TGTGCCAGCAGCCCAGAGCGCGGGGGGGAGACCCAGTACTTC
CDR3 protein: CASSPERGGETQYF

D gene: NA
V gene: TRBV27
J gene: TRBJ2-2
clone size: NA
CDR3 DNA: TGTGCCAGCAGTTTGACGTACGCGAACACCGGGGAGCTGTTTTTT
CDR3 protein: CASSLTYANTGELFF

D gene: NA
V gene: TRBV6-1
J gene: TRBJ1-5
clone size: NA
CDR3 DNA: TGTGCCAGCAGTGAAATCGCGGTCGTTCCGCCCCAGCATTTT
CDR3 protein: CASSEIAVVPPQHF

D gene: TRBD1
V gene: TRBV5-4
J gene: TRBJ1-2
clone size: NA
CDR3 DNA: TGTGCCAGCAACCCAGGGGGGGACAGGGGGTACGGCTACACCTTC
CDR3 protein: CASNPGGDRGYGYTF

D gene: NA
V gene: TRBV28
J gene: TRBJ2-7
clone size: NA
CDR3 DNA: TGTGCCAGCAGTTTATCGCCCTACGAGCAGTACTTC
CDR3 protein: CASSLSPYEQYF

D gene: TRBD1
V gene: TRBV29-1
J gene: TRBJ1-5
clone size: NA
CDR3 DNA: TGCAGCGTTGCTCCGGGACAGGGGGTGGGTAATCAGCCCCAGCATTTT
CDR3 protein: CSVAPGQGVGNQPQHF

D gene: NA
V gene: TRBV30
J gene: TRBJ1-1
clone size: NA
CDR3 DNA: TGTGCCTGGACCATGTGGGGGTTGGACACTGAAGCTTTCTTT
CDR3 protein: CAWTMWGLDTEAFF

D gene: NA
V gene: TRBV5-6
J gene: TRBJ2-7
clone size: NA
CDR3 DNA: TGTGCCAGCAGCTTTAAGGGTATGTCTTACGAGCAGTACTTC
CDR3 protein: CASSFKGMSYEQYF

D gene: TRBD1
V gene: TRBV10-1
J gene: TRBJ1-1
clone size: NA
CDR3 DNA: TGCGCCAGCAGTGAGTCGAGTACCGGGACAGGGGGTGGAAAAGCTTTCTTT
CDR3 protein: CASSESSTGTGGGKAFF

D gene: NA
V gene: TRBV3-1/TRBV3-2
J gene: TRBJ2-1
clone size: NA
CDR3 DNA: TGTGCCAGCAGCCAAGCTGACAGATACAATGAGCAGTTCTTC
CDR3 protein: CASSQADRYNEQFF

D gene: NA
V gene: TRBV27
J gene: TRBJ2-1
clone size: NA
CDR3 DNA: TGTGCCAGCAGTATGGTTGGCAATGAGCAGTTCTTC
CDR3 protein: CASSMVGNEQFF

D gene: NA
V gene: TRBV7-9
J gene: TRBJ2-1
clone size: NA
CDR3 DNA: TGTGCCAGCAGCTTAGGAGGGGGGGCGGTTAGCAATGAGCAGTTCTTC
CDR3 protein: CASSLGGGAVSNEQFF

D gene: TRBD1
V gene: TRBV6-5
J gene: TRBJ1-3
clone size: NA
CDR3 DNA: TGTGCCAGCAGGCCCGGGACAGAGGGAAACACCATATATTTT
CDR3 protein: CASRPGTEGNTIYF

D gene: TRBD1
V gene: TRBV6-5
J gene: TRBJ2-2
clone size: few
CDR3 DNA: TGTGCCAGCAGTACGGGACAGGGGCACACCGGGGAGCTGTTTTTT
CDR3 protein: CASSTGQGHTGELFF

D gene: NA
V gene: TRBV28
J gene: TRBJ2-7
clone size: NA
CDR3 DNA: TGTGCCAGCAGTTTATCCACGGGACTCTACTACGAGCAGTACTTC
CDR3 protein: CASSLSTGLYYEQYF

D gene: NA
V gene: TRBV6-1
J gene: TRBJ2-1
clone size: NA
CDR3 DNA: TGTGCCAGCAGTGCCCGGGCCCAGGGTCTTCTAAACAATGAGCAGTTCTTC
CDR3 protein: CASSARAQGLLNNEQFF

D gene: NA
V gene: TRBV12-5
J gene: TRBJ2-2
clone size: NA
CDR3 DNA: TGTGCTAGTGGTTTGGTACACACCGAAATGGAGCTGTTTTTT
CDR3 protein: CASGLVHTEMELFF

D gene: TRBD1
V gene: TRBV14
J gene: TRBJ2-3
clone size: NA
CDR3 DNA: TGTGCCAGCAGCCGGGGACAGGGTCGATCCACAGATACGCAGTATTTT
CDR3 protein: CASSRGQGRSTDTQYF